The rows below give T cell receptor beta chains drawn from one sample of a study of cytomegalovirus exposure and HLA in healthy donors. Clones were sequenced by immunoSEQ multiplex PCR, and TCRdb holds only the in-frame ones, with some missing. Here the sample spans roughly 190,000 clones, roughly 13% being singletons. Sequenced material: PBMCs. The receptors come from a man aged 45-65 years in good health and CMV-seropositive. The CDR3 runs from the conserved cysteine through the conserved F or W.

j_gene | v_gene | CDR3aa
TRBJ1-1 | TRBV4-2 | CASSQGHNTEAFF
TRBJ1-1 | TRBV5-1 | CASSPGQGRVTEAFF
TRBJ1-6 | TRBV28 | CASSLGGWEFSPLHF
TRBJ2-1 | TRBV7-2 | CASSLGGTKPQFF
TRBJ1-6 | TRBV6-5 | CASSKQGAYNSPLHF
TRBJ2-3 | TRBV7-2 | CASSGEIQGHTQYF
TRBJ1-2 | TRBV4-3 | CASSQETGGYGYTF
TRBJ1-2 | TRBV27 | CASSGPGQGIYGYTF
TRBJ2-7 | TRBV5-1 | CASSRTGNGNEQYF
TRBJ1-3 | TRBV6-5 | CASRGTYDSGNTIYF
TRBJ2-1 | TRBV7-9 | CASTNLGGNEQFF
TRBJ1-1 | TRBV7-2 | CASSWDISTEAFF
TRBJ2-1 | TRBV11-3 | CASSQDSRPSSYNEQFF
TRBJ2-1 | TRBV20-1 | CSARERGIRFF
TRBJ2-5 | TRBV11-3 | CASSLRGSQETQYF
TRBJ2-3 | TRBV29-1 | CSVEGQGSTDTQYF
TRBJ2-3 | TRBV4-3 | CASSQVVAGAADTQYF
TRBJ2-7 | TRBV5-5 | CASSLASGTAYEQYF
TRBJ1-2 | TRBV10-2 | CASSDLGPTTGLKDGYTF
TRBJ1-1 | TRBV5-1 | CASSPDVGAGEAFF
TRBJ2-1 | TRBV11-3 | CASSSLPWRADYNEQFF
TRBJ2-3 | TRBV5-1 | CASGGSTDTQYF
TRBJ2-3 | TRBV5-4 | CASKLAGTDTQYF
TRBJ1-5 | TRBV6-6 | CASSTQGNQPQHF
TRBJ2-1 | TRBV5-1 | CASSPRTVYNEQFF
TRBJ1-4 | TRBV27 | CASSLNRPTNEKLFF
TRBJ2-3 | TRBV5-1 | CASSLDSGGVYTQYF
TRBJ2-1 | TRBV9 | CASSGGLAGAYNEQFF
TRBJ2-2 | TRBV27 | CATRETSGGFTGELFF
TRBJ2-2 | TRBV5-1 | CASSLRLTSGVTNTGELFF
TRBJ1-5 | TRBV4-2 | CASSQDGGLEQPQHF
TRBJ1-1 | TRBV2 | CASNVHGGAAEAFF
TRBJ1-2 | TRBV11-2 | CASSQRQDPSNYGYTF
TRBJ1-1 | TRBV11-3 | CASSRDRGTTEAFF
TRBJ2-5 | TRBV7-9 | CASSSGQGGQETQYF
TRBJ1-3 | TRBV4-2 | CASSQVPTQDRVTGNTIYF
TRBJ1-5 | TRBV10-1 | CANSPPRPNSNQPQHF
TRBJ2-5 | TRBV7-9 | CACRLGAQETQYF
TRBJ1-1 | TRBV5-1 | CASSFPGGTEAFF
TRBJ1-2 | TRBV7-9 | CASSSGGGGYGYTF
TRBJ1-5 | TRBV7-8 | CASSLATGHNQPQHF
TRBJ2-3 | TRBV2 | CASSEWKGSDTQYF
TRBJ1-5 | TRBV29-1 | CSVGGNSNQPQHF
TRBJ2-7 | TRBV4-3 | CASSQDTGEGYEQYF
TRBJ1-6 | TRBV9 | CASSERDGRSNSPLHF
TRBJ1-4 | TRBV5-1 | CASSGGTGAEKLFF
TRBJ2-1 | TRBV5-1 | CASSQGQGSYNEQFF
TRBJ2-7 | TRBV4-3 | CASSQRTGVSYEQYF
TRBJ1-2 | TRBV5-1 | CASSLDSRQGNYGYTF
TRBJ2-5 | TRBV15 | CATSVRDRGGETQYF
TRBJ1-2 | TRBV9 | CASSVGAGGGGYTF
TRBJ2-2 | TRBV7-2 | CASSLSSGVGGELFF
TRBJ2-3 | TRBV18 | CASSPRGGSTDTQYF